These T cell receptor beta chains were read from a single sample in a study of T cell repertoires in cytomegalovirus infection. MiXCR was run by TCRdb on the reads, yielding one entry per CDR3 protein. The data show 400,000 or so distinct CDR3 sequences, roughly 30% seen once. Sequencing input: PBMCs. The receptor set was obtained from a human donor in good health (CMV status not recorded). Some clones in this sample may be carry-over from other donors' samples. The CDR3 runs from the conserved cysteine through the conserved F or W. D genes are given only for firm matches. Expanded clones get a size class; other rows say once, few or many, or leave the size out.

j_gene	abundance	v_gene	d_gene	CDR3aa	CDR3nt
TRBJ2-7	NA	TRBV28	NA	CASSLRTTSYEQYF	TGTGCCAGCAGTTTGCGAACGACCAGCTACGAGCAGTACTTC
TRBJ1-5	NA	TRBV19	NA	CASSIFRQPQHF	TGTGCCAGTAGTATTTTCCGCCAGCCCCAGCATTTT
TRBJ2-1	many	TRBV7-2	TRBD2	CASSPRTSGNEQFF	TGTGCCAGCAGCCCCCGGACTAGCGGCAATGAGCAGTTCTTC
TRBJ2-7	few	TRBV12-3/TRBV12-4	NA	CASSLEPPYEQYF	TGTGCCAGCAGTTTAGAACCCCCCTACGAGCAGTACTTC
TRBJ2-5	few	TRBV6-5	NA	CASSYGTAGETQYF	TGTGCCAGCAGTTATGGGACCGCGGGTGAGACCCAGTACTTC
TRBJ2-7	few	TRBV5-1	NA	CASSNGPGVEQYF	TGCGCCAGCAGCAACGGACCGGGAGTGGAGCAGTACTTC
TRBJ2-7	NA	TRBV7-3	NA	CASSLNRPPGEQYF	TGTGCCAGCAGCTTAAACCGACCTCCGGGGGAGCAGTACTTC
TRBJ2-1	NA	TRBV7-2	TRBD2	CATSWTRRNEQFF	TGTGCCACCTCCTGGACTAGGCGCAATGAGCAGTTCTTC
TRBJ1-2	many	TRBV7-2	NA	CASSLRQNYGYTF	TGTGCCAGCAGCCTTAGACAGAACTATGGCTACACCTTC
TRBJ1-1	NA	TRBV6-6	NA	CASSLDRMNTEALF	TGTGCCAGCAGTCTCGACAGGATGAACACTGAAGCTTTATTT
TRBJ1-1	NA	TRBV29-1	TRBD1	CSVIKRPGTGPGSEAFF	TGCAGCGTTATCAAACGTCCCGGGACAGGGCCGGGCTCTGAAGCCTTCTTT
TRBJ2-1	NA	TRBV7-2	TRBD2	CASLLAGGPEQFF	TGTGCCAGCCTACTAGCGGGGGGGCCTGAGCAGTTCTTC
TRBJ1-4	many	TRBV11-2	NA	CASSITGTNEKLFF	TGTGCCAGCAGCATTACAGGGACTAATGAAAAACTGTTTTTT
TRBJ2-1	few	TRBV12-3/TRBV12-4	NA	CASSLRLAYNEQFF	TGTGCCAGCAGTTTAAGGTTAGCTTACAATGAGCAGTTCTTC
TRBJ1-4	many	TRBV12-3/TRBV12-4	NA	CASSLAQGTSKEKLFF	TGTGCCAGCAGTTTAGCGCAAGGGACCTCTAAAGAAAAACTGTTTTTT
TRBJ1-6	many	TRBV4-1	NA	CASSPRGVSGSYNSPLHF	TGCGCCAGCAGCCCCCGGGGAGTGTCGGGCTCCTATAATTCACCCCTCCACTTT
TRBJ1-5	NA	TRBV5-5	NA	CASSLDRVGAQHF	TGTGCCAGCAGCTTGGACCGGGTTGGGGCCCAGCATTTT
TRBJ2-2	NA	TRBV14	NA	CASSRQGSTGELFF	TGTGCCAGCAGCCGCCAGGGGTCCACCGGGGAGCTGTTTTTT
TRBJ1-4	NA	TRBV15	NA	CATSRLATNEKLFF	TGTGCCACCAGCCGTTTGGCAACTAATGAAAAACTGTTTTTT
TRBJ1-1	few	TRBV6-1	TRBD1	CASRTRQGMNTEAFF	TGTGCCAGCAGAACCAGACAGGGCATGAACACTGAAGCTTTCTTT
TRBJ2-7	few	TRBV20-1	TRBD1	CSARERELGQGGDEQYF	TGCAGTGCTAGAGAGAGAGAACTTGGACAGGGTGGCGACGAGCAGTACTTC
TRBJ1-6	few	TRBV9	NA	CASSVNLNSPLHF	TGTGCCAGCAGCGTAAATCTTAATTCACCCCTCCACTTT
TRBJ1-6	NA	TRBV7-9	TRBD1	CASSLIGTGAVSPLHF	TGTGCCAGCAGCTTGATCGGGACAGGGGCAGTATCACCCCTCCACTTT
TRBJ1-6	NA	TRBV19	NA	CASSITSAGHNSPLHF	TGTGCCAGTAGTATAACGTCGGCAGGCCATAATTCACCCCTCCACTTT
TRBJ2-7	NA	TRBV7-8	TRBD1	CASSLVQGGVEQYF	TGTGCCAGCAGCTTAGTACAGGGGGGCGTTGAGCAGTACTTC
TRBJ2-7	many	TRBV7-8	NA	CASSLNREQYF	TGTGCCAGCAGCCTCAACCGGGAGCAGTACTTC
TRBJ1-5	many	TRBV6-1	TRBD1	CASSWTGGNQPQHF	TGTGCCAGCAGCTGGACAGGGGGCAATCAGCCCCAGCATTTT
TRBJ1-6	NA	TRBV20-1	NA	CSLVGSPLHF	TGCAGCCTCGTCGGTTCACCCCTCCACTTT
TRBJ1-1	few	TRBV5-1	NA	CASSHSLGTGNTEAFF	TGCGCCAGCAGTCACTCCTTAGGGACGGGGAACACTGAAGCTTTCTTT
TRBJ1-1	NA	TRBV6-6	TRBD1	CASSKQTGVGTEAFF	TGTGCCAGCAGTAAACAGACAGGGGTTGGCACTGAAGCTTTCTTT
TRBJ1-1	many	TRBV7-2	TRBD1	CASSLEDRAWSTEAFF	TGTGCCAGCAGCTTAGAGGACAGGGCCTGGAGCACTGAAGCTTTCTTT
TRBJ2-2	NA	TRBV20-1	NA	CSARRGGSTGELFF	TGCAGTGCACGGCGAGGGGGGTCCACCGGGGAGCTGTTTTTT
TRBJ2-2	few	TRBV7-9	NA	CASLRVNQNTGELFF	TGTGCCAGCCTAAGGGTAAACCAGAACACCGGGGAGCTGTTTTTT
TRBJ1-2	NA	TRBV6-5	NA	CASSYSTGRANYGYTF	TGTGCCAGCAGTTACTCTACGGGGAGAGCTAACTATGGCTACACCTTC
TRBJ2-1	few	TRBV7-2	NA	CASSLAPSLADEQFF	TGTGCCAGCAGCTTAGCACCCAGCCTAGCCGATGAGCAGTTCTTC
TRBJ1-2	NA	TRBV19	NA	CASSTRDSTNYGYTF	TGTGCCAGTAGTACCCGTGACAGCACTAACTATGGCTACACCTTC
TRBJ1-1	NA	TRBV28	TRBD1	CASRSPGTGGTEAFF	TGTGCCAGCAGGTCGCCCGGGACAGGGGGCACTGAAGCTTTCTTT
TRBJ2-1	many	TRBV7-6	TRBD2	CASSQRTGGLAGGNEQFF	TGTGCCAGCAGCCAAAGGACAGGGGGACTAGCGGGGGGCAATGAGCAGTTCTTC
TRBJ2-5	many	TRBV7-2	NA	CASSTPEEETQYF	TGTGCCAGCAGCACCCCCGAGGAAGAGACCCAGTACTTC
TRBJ1-6	few	TRBV20-1	NA	CSASSGRGPESPLHF	TGCAGTGCTAGTAGCGGCAGGGGACCAGAATCACCCCTCCACTTT
TRBJ1-2	many	TRBV7-2	NA	CASSISTLGGYTF	TGTGCCAGCAGCATCTCGACGTTGGGGGGCTACACCTTC
TRBJ2-2	NA	TRBV2	NA	CASSEEQLSAGELFF	TGTGCCAGCAGTGAAGAACAACTCAGTGCCGGGGAGCTGTTTTTT
TRBJ1-1	NA	TRBV11-3	NA	CASSLMQGTEAFF	TGTGCCAGCAGCCTAATGCAGGGGACTGAAGCTTTCTTT
TRBJ2-5	NA	TRBV7-6	NA	CASSDTPRDSETQYF	TGTGCCAGCAGCGATACGCCCCGGGACTCAGAGACCCAGTACTTC
TRBJ1-4	NA	TRBV25-1	NA	CASSEHFRGDRNEKLFF	TGTGCCAGCAGTGAACACTTTCGAGGGGACCGCAATGAAAAACTGTTTTTT
TRBJ1-2	many	TRBV7-2	NA	CASSFDIPAGYGYTF	TGTGCCAGCAGCTTCGACATCCCCGCTGGCTATGGCTACACCTTC
TRBJ2-7	NA	TRBV4-1	NA	CASSQVDSETYEQYF	TGCGCCAGCAGCCAAGTGGACAGCGAGACCTACGAGCAGTACTTC
TRBJ2-7	NA	TRBV6-1	NA	CASSEGLLTYEQYF	TGTGCCAGCAGTGAGGGCCTACTTACCTACGAGCAGTACTTC
TRBJ2-7	many	TRBV6-1	NA	CASSQWGYEQYF	TGTGCCAGCAGTCAATGGGGCTACGAGCAGTACTTC
TRBJ1-6	many	TRBV7-8	NA	CASSQPQARYNSPLHF	TGTGCCAGCAGCCAACCCCAGGCACGATATAATTCACCCCTCCACTTT
TRBJ1-5	few	TRBV10-3	NA	CAISESEVVYQPQHF	TGTGCCATCAGTGAGTCGGAGGTAGTTTATCAGCCCCAGCATTTT
TRBJ2-1	NA	TRBV19	NA	CASSSRASPNEQFF	TGTGCCAGTAGTAGTAGGGCTAGTCCCAATGAGCAGTTCTTC